Listed here are 20 T cell receptor beta chains from one sample, sequenced in a study of T cell changes during pregnancy in multiple sclerosis. Sequencing used immunoSEQ multiplex PCR; TCRdb keeps in-frame clones, though not all of them. The data contain under 65,000 clones, about nine tenths of them singletons. The material sequenced was CD4+ T cells from peripheral blood mononuclear cells, taken after pregnancy. The source of these receptors is a female donor with multiple sclerosis, enrolled in a pregnancy study.

J is TRBJ1-2 and V is TRBV7-2, with a tentative D call TRBD1 (5 bases). The CDR3 is made up of 16 amino acids. Trimming shortened V by 0 bases and J by 4 bases, and 15 bases separated the two germline ends. Germline V gene lookup returns CDR1 SGHTA and CDR2 FQGNSA. In DNA, the CDR3 is TGTGCCAGCAGCTTAGCGTCCGGGGGGATCCTCTATGGCTACACCTTC. Translation gives CASSLASGGILYGYTF.

The chain is built from TRBV7-3 and TRBJ2-1; 11 bases align to TRBD2. The CDR3 sequence is 16 residues long. Germline V lookup: CDR1 SGHTA, CDR2 FQGTGA. J was trimmed by 7 bases and V by 5 bases; bases with no gene match: 10. In DNA, the CDR3 is TGTGCCAGCAGCAGGATTAGCGGGGGGGCTGATAATGAGCAGTTCTTC. Translated, it gives CASSRISGGADNEQFF.

The chain has TRBV6-5 and TRBJ2-5; TRBD1 agrees at 7 bases. CDR1 is MNHEY and CDR2 is SVGAGI in the germline V gene. The length of the CDR3 is 15 residues. V shed 0 bases and J 4 bases; nucleotides not matched to a gene: 5. CDR3 in DNA: TGTGCCAGCAGTTACTCCGTCCGGGACAGAGAGACCCAGTACTTC. It is translated as CASSYSVRDRETQYF.

This chain links TRBV6-6 with TRBJ1-1; 8 bases are shared with TRBD1. The ends lost 4 bases at V and 2 bases at J; junction bases unmatched: 6. CDR3 size: 15 residues. CDR1 and CDR2 from the germline V gene are MNHNY and SVGAGI (reference sequence). The DNA for the CDR3 is TGTGCCAGCAGTTCCGACAGGGGCGCTAACACTGAAGCTTTCTTT. Its protein product is CASSSDRGANTEAFF.

J is TRBJ2-7 and V is TRBV18, with no clear D. The V end was cut by 3 bases, the J end by 0 bases, with 6 bases between. Germline V gene lookup returns CDR1 KGHSH and CDR2 LQKENI. The CDR3 length is 13 residues. CDR3 bases: TGTGCCAGCTCACCCCTGAGCTCCTACGAGCAGTACTTC. Protein product: CASSPLSSYEQYF.

This sequence joins TRBV12-5 and TRBJ1-4, with 7 bases matching TRBD1. The CDR3 consists of 15 residues. The V gene's germline CDR1 is LGHNT and CDR2 FRNRAP. The V and J ends lost 1 base and 7 bases, in that order; junction bases with no gene match: 6. This chain's CDR3 is CASGLGGGGGEKLFF. The DNA for the CDR3 is TGTGCTAGTGGTTTGGGTGGAGGGGGCGGTGAAAAACTGTTTTTT.

The chain combines TRBV7-9 with TRBJ2-5; 12 bases fit TRBD2. The V and J ends lost 6 bases and 7 bases, in that order; junction bases with no gene match: 6. The CDR3 runs 14 residues. Germline V gives CDR1 SEHNR, CDR2 FQNEAQ (reference sequence). This CDR3 reads CASSTTSGGRTQYF. The DNA of the CDR3 is TGTGCCAGCAGTACGACTAGCGGGGGAAGGACCCAGTACTTC.

This rearrangement joins TRBV10-3 to TRBJ2-7, with a tentative D call TRBD2 (7 bases). V was cut by 11 bases and J by 4 bases, with 21 bases left in between. Germline V CDR1 and CDR2: ENHRY, SYGVKD. The CDR3 contains 14 residues. The CDR3 DNA reads TGTGCCTCCCAATTGGGCGGGGGCTCTTACGAGCAGTACTTC. Translated, it gives CASQLGGGSYEQYF.

The chain employs TRBV7-3 and TRBJ1-4; 7 bases fit TRBD1. The CDR3 spans 15 residues. J was trimmed by 4 bases and V by 6 bases; bases with no gene match: 8. Germline-derived CDR1 and CDR2 are SGHTA and FQGTGA. In DNA form, the CDR3 reads TGTGCCAGCAGTATTGGGGACAGAAATAATGAAAAACTGTTTTTT. Its translation: CASSIGDRNNEKLFF. Looking up the rest from reference TRBV7-3 and TRBJ1-4 gives the full variable domain: GAGVSQTPSNKVTEKGKYVELRCDPISGHTALYWYRQSLGQGPEFLIYFQGTGAADDSGLPNDRFFAVRPEGSVSTLKIQRTERGDSAVYLCASSIGDRNNEKLFFGSGTQLSVL.

The V and J genes are TRBV6-5 and TRBJ2-7, with D possibly matching TRBD2 (5 bases). Germline values: CDR1 MNHEY, CDR2 SVGAGI. The CDR3 spans 13 residues. V was shortened by 6 bases and J by 2 bases, with 11 bases between the two germline ends. CDR3 amino acids: CASSGEPPYEQYF. As DNA, the CDR3 is TGTGCCAGCAGCGGGGAGCCTCCCTACGAGCAGTACTTC.

The chain employs TRBV6-6 and TRBJ2-5; TRBD1 is a possible D gene (5 bases). The V gene's germline CDR1 is MNHNY and CDR2 SVGAGI (reference sequence). This CDR3 has 13 residues. V was shortened by 6 bases and J by 7 bases, with 15 bases between the two germline ends. The CDR3 DNA reads as TGTGCCAGCAGCCCACAAGGGGTTGGGACCCAGTACTTC. It translates to CASSPQGVGTQYF.

The chain is built from TRBV5-1 and TRBJ2-7, with 11 bases that match TRBD1. With 3 bases clipped from V and 4 bases from J, the junction kept 0 bases outside the gene matches. The V gene's germline CDR1 is SGHRS and CDR2 YFSETQ. The CDR3 has 13 residues. CDR3 DNA sequence: TGCGCCAGCAGCTGGGACAGGGGGTACGAGCAGTACTTC. It codes for CASSWDRGYEQYF.

This rearrangement joins TRBV19 to TRBJ1-2; weak D call: TRBD1 (5 bases). The CDR3 runs 15 residues. Deletions cut 3 bases from V and 4 bases from J, with 15 bases between. The germline V gene has CDR1 LNHDA and CDR2 SQIVND (reference sequence). The DNA of the CDR3 is TGTGCCAGTAGTATGCGAAGGAGGGACGGCTATGGCTACACCTTC. Amino acid sequence: CASSMRRRDGYGYTF.

This clone has just one count. The DNA of the CDR3 is TGTGCCAGCAGCTCAGACTCCGGGGGCACTGAAGCTTTCTTT. It translates to CASSSDSGGTEAFF. V is TRBV6-5 and J is TRBJ1-1; D might be TRBD1 (5 bases). The CDR3 covers 14 residues. The germline CDR1 and CDR2 sequences are MNHEY and SVGAGI. Between the trimmed V and J ends, which lost 6 bases and 4 bases, there was a span of 15 bases.

Turning to this clone: Germline is not matched at one junction end, which may reflect a read error. The chain links TRBV7-9 to TRBJ1-1; D is ambiguous. Germline lookup yields CDR1 SEHNR and CDR2 FQNEAQ (reference sequence). This CDR3 comprises 16 residues. Here the CDR3 reads CASSLAASARNTEAFF. For the CDR3, the DNA is TGTGCCAGCAGCCTAGCGGCCAGCGCGCGGAACACTGAAGCTTTCTTT.

This chain connects TRBV2 to TRBJ1-6, with 8 bases fitting TRBD1. The CDR3 totals 16 residues. In germline, CDR1 is SNHLY, CDR2 FYNNEI. Trimming cost V 5 bases and J 7 bases; bases outside gene matches: 10. The CDR3 coding sequence is TGTGCCAGCAGTATTTCAGGGGGCGCGGAGAATTCACCCCTCCACTTT. Encoded protein: CASSISGGAENSPLHF.

A single count supports this clone. The V call is TRBV5-1, the J call TRBJ1-1; D is ambiguous. From germline, CDR1 is SGHRS and CDR2 YFSETQ. This CDR3 is built from 13 residues. Trimming stripped 7 bases from V and 0 bases from J, with 10 bases between. Written as DNA, the CDR3 is TGCGCCAGCGGCCAGTATATGAACACTGAAGCTTTCTTT. This translates into CASGQYMNTEAFF.

The genes are TRBV5-4 and TRBJ2-3; 10 bases are shared with TRBD2. The junction had 5 bases not matched to a gene; V was cut back by 3 bases and J by 1 base. This CDR3 comprises 16 residues. The germline V gene has CDR1 SGHNT and CDR2 YYREEE (reference sequence). The CDR3 DNA reads TGTGCCAGCAGCTCAAAAACTAGCGGGGGCACAGATACGCAGTATTTT. Protein: CASSSKTSGGTDTQYF.

The chain is built from TRBV6-5 and TRBJ1-1, with TRBD1 matching 7 bases. Germline values: CDR1 MNHEY, CDR2 SVGAGI. Trimming at V came to 2 bases and at J to 6 bases, leaving 6 bases not matched to a gene. The CDR3 is made up of 14 amino acids. The DNA for the CDR3 is TGTGCCAGCAGTTACCTGACAGGGACCTCTGAAGCTTTCTTT. Translating it yields CASSYLTGTSEAFF.

This sequence joins TRBV7-2 and TRBJ2-6, with 8 bases matching TRBD2. CDR3 length: 16 amino acids. Germline V gene data show CDR1 as SGHTA and CDR2 as FQGNSA. V shed 3 bases and J 5 bases; nucleotides not matched to a gene: 6. CDR3 coding DNA: TGTGCCAGCAGCTTTTCGGGGGGGCGAAGGGCCAACGTCCTGACTTTC. This encodes CASSFSGGRRANVLTF.